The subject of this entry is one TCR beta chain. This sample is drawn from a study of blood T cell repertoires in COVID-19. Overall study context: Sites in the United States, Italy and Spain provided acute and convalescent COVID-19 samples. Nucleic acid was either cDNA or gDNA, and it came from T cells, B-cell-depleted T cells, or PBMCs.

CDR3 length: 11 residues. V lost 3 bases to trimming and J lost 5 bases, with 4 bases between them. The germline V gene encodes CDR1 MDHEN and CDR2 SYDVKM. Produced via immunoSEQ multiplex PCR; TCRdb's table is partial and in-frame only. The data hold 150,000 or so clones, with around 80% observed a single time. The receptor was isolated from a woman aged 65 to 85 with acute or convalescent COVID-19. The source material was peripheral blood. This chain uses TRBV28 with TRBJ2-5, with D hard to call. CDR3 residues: CASSFGETQYF. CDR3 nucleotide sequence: TGTGCCAGCAGTTTCGGGGAGACCCAGTACTTC.